Following are 19 T cell receptor beta chains from one sample sequenced in a study of T cells in Graves' hyperthyroidism and ophthalmopathy. The source material, RNA transcripts, was used to amplify TCR beta CDR3 regions. The primer set for the first-round RT-PCR of the TCR CDR3 was HTBI. TCRdb re-analysed the multiplex PCR reads in MiXCR, keeping a single row per CDR3 protein. Found here are about 560,000 distinct CDR3 sequences, 15% to 18% of them singletons; the top ten hold around 7.5%. The specimen sequenced was blood. The receptors shown here come from a young woman with Graves' hyperthyroidism.

The chain uses TRBV19 and TRBJ1-3, with D perhaps TRBD1 (5 bases). CDR1 and CDR2 from the germline V gene are LNHDA and SQIVND (reference sequence). With 5 bases removed from V and 3 bases from J, the gap between germline ends came to 11 bases. The CDR3 is 14 amino acids. CDR3 sequence reads: CASSARGFGNTIYF. The CDR3 region has the DNA TGTGCCAGTAGTGCAAGGGGTTTTGGAAACACCATATATTTT.

Worth noting for this clonotype: One end of the junction fails to match germline, which may point to a read error. The chain couples TRBV11-2 to TRBJ2-2, with 10 positions matching TRBD1. Germline values: CDR1 SGHAT, CDR2 FQNNGV. The CDR3 is made up of 13 amino acids. CDR3 DNA sequence: TGTGCCAGCAGCACCCGAGGACAGGGGGGGCTGTTTTTT. Its protein is CASSTRGQGGLFF.

This clonotype was seen a few times. J is TRBJ2-1 and V is TRBV3-1, with 9 nucleotides matching TRBD2. CDR3 length: 13 residues. Looked up from germline, CDR1 is LGHDT and CDR2 is YNNKEL (reference sequence). J lost 10 bases, V lost 4 bases, and 5 bases had no gene match. For the CDR3, the DNA is TGTGCCAGCAGCCCGGGCGGGGGGGTAGAGCAGTTCTTC. Amino acids: CASSPGGGVEQFF.

This clonotype was seen at least ten times. This sequence joins TRBV6-2 or TRBV6-3 and TRBJ1-1; D gene unclear. V was trimmed by 2 bases and J by 0 bases, leaving 7 bases between them. Germline CDR1 is MNHEY and CDR2 is SVGEGT. This CDR3 contains 14 residues. CDR3 loop: CASSYGPLNTEAFF. The CDR3 DNA sequence: TGTGCCAGCAGTTACGGCCCCCTGAACACTGAAGCTTTCTTT.

This chain links TRBV10-3 with TRBJ2-3; the match to TRBD2 covers 8 bases. V trimming: 11 bases; J trimming: 2 bases; junction bases outside the gene matches: 6. This CDR3 is built from 13 residues. Germline V gene data show CDR1 as ENHRY and CDR2 as SYGVKD. The DNA for the CDR3 is TGTGCCGTTAGCGGGACCTACACAGATACGCAGTATTTT. This encodes CAVSGTYTDTQYF.

The V gene is TRBV24-1, the J gene TRBJ2-1; D call uncertain. Deletions cut 4 bases from V and 9 bases from J, with 18 bases between. The CDR3 is 15 amino acids. Looked up from germline, CDR1 is KGHDR and CDR2 is SFDVKD. The CDR3 DNA reads as TGTGCCACCAGTGACTCGTCCCCTTACGACGGTGAGCAGTTCTTC. Translated: CATSDSSPYDGEQFF.

This clonotype was found many times. The V call is TRBV9, the J call TRBJ2-1; 9 nucleotides match TRBD1. Germline lookup yields CDR1 SGDLS and CDR2 YYNGEE. The length of the CDR3 is 16 residues. Trimming cost V 0 bases and J 7 bases; bases outside gene matches: 8. Here the CDR3 reads CASSVESGQGYNEQFF. In DNA, the CDR3 is TGTGCCAGCAGCGTAGAGTCGGGACAGGGTTATAATGAGCAGTTCTTC.

This clonotype was seen ten or more times. In DNA form, the CDR3 reads TGTGCCAGCAGTTTGTTCAGGCGTGAGGTGAACACTGAAGCTTTCTTT. Its translation: CASSLFRREVNTEAFF. This sequence joins TRBV6-2 or TRBV6-3 and TRBJ1-1; no firm D call. V gave up 4 bases and J gave up 0 bases, with 15 bases separating them. CDR3 length equals 16 residues. The germline gives CDR1 MNHEY, CDR2 SVGEGT.

This clonotype was seen ten or more times. The V and J genes are TRBV12-3 or TRBV12-4 and TRBJ2-1; 9 bases align to TRBD1. V shed 6 bases and J 2 bases; nucleotides not matched to a gene: 5. This CDR3 comprises 15 residues. The CDR3 sequence: CASSFGTGPYNEQFF. Here the CDR3 DNA reads TGTGCCAGCAGCTTCGGGACAGGGCCCTACAATGAGCAGTTCTTC.

Notes on this clonotype: A single base separates this from a much larger clone, so it may be a read error. The chain joins TRBV9 to TRBJ2-2; no clear D. V lost 3 bases, J lost 6 bases, and 3 bases lay in between. CDR3 length: 11 residues. Germline CDR1 and CDR2: SGDLS and YYNGEE. Here the CDR3 DNA reads TGTGCCAGCAGCGGACCCGGGGAGCTGTTTTTT. This encodes CASSGPGELFF.

This clonotype was observed many times. The V call is TRBV11-2, the J call TRBJ1-4, with a tentative D call TRBD1 (6 bases). The germline gives CDR1 SGHAT, CDR2 FQNNGV. V dropped 3 bases and J dropped 7 bases, with 15 bases sitting between them. The CDR3 has 15 amino acids. CDR3 nucleotide sequence: TGTGCCAGCAGCTTCCTGGGAGGGGGACCTGAAAAACTGTTTTTT. This encodes CASSFLGGGPEKLFF.

In this sample, this clonotype turned up many times. In DNA form, the CDR3 reads TGCAGTGCTAGAGTAGGGTATGAGCAGTTCTTC. Translating gives CSARVGYEQFF. This sequence joins TRBV20-1 and TRBJ2-1; D is uncertain. Germline assignment: CDR1 DFQATT and CDR2 SNEGSKA (reference sequence). CDR3 length: 11 amino acids. The V end was cut by 1 base, the J end by 8 bases, with 6 bases between.

This clonotype was counted ten times or more. The chain carries TRBV3-1 and TRBJ2-5; D gene unclear. The length of the CDR3 is 13 residues. Germline assignment: CDR1 LGHDT and CDR2 YNNKEL (reference sequence). Trimming shortened V by 4 bases and J by 0 bases, and 6 bases separated the two germline ends. The CDR3 DNA is TGTGCCAGCAGCCCCGACCACCAAGAGACCCAGTACTTC. Translation gives CASSPDHQETQYF.

This clonotype was found many times. J is TRBJ2-1 and V is TRBV20-1; perhaps TRBD2 as D (5 bases). CDR3 size: 13 residues. CDR1 and CDR2 (germline): DFQATT, SNEGSKA (reference sequence). The V and J ends lost 2 bases and 2 bases respectively, with 7 bases between them. The CDR3 DNA reads as TGCAGTGCTAGAAAGCGGACCTACAATGAGCAGTTCTTC. Its translation is CSARKRTYNEQFF.

At least ten counts were recorded for this clonotype. The CDR3 nucleotides read TGTGCCAGCACCGGACTTGGACCCCCAAACGACGAGCAGTACTTC. This gives the protein CASTGLGPPNDEQYF. This chain joins TRBV6-1 and TRBJ2-7; possibly TRBD2 for D (5 bases). The CDR3 consists of 15 residues. The V end lost 7 bases, the J end lost 5 bases, and 21 bases lay between the germline ends. In germline, CDR1 is MNHNS, CDR2 SASEGT.

This clonotype was recorded a few times. At one end, the junction sequence differs from germline, possibly due to a read error. Here the CDR3 reads CATSDSGRAGEPFF. Here the CDR3 DNA reads TGTGCCACCAGTGATTCGGGACGAGCCGGGGAGCCGTTTTTT. The chain joins TRBV24-1 to TRBJ2-2; D possibly uses TRBD1 or TRBD2 (5 bases each). CDR1 and CDR2 (germline): KGHDR, SFDVKD. The CDR3 runs 14 residues.

This clonotype occurred many times. The rearrangement uses TRBV7-9 and TRBJ2-1; TRBD2 might be the D (6 bases). The CDR3 sequence is 15 residues long. V dropped 1 base and J dropped 3 bases, with 10 bases sitting between them. Germline V gene data show CDR1 as SEHNR and CDR2 as FQNEAQ (reference sequence). This CDR3 reads CASSLDTSYYNEQFF. The CDR3 nucleotides are TGTGCCAGCAGCTTAGATACTAGCTACTACAATGAGCAGTTCTTC. Drawing the rest from reference TRBV7-9 and TRBJ2-1, the complete variable domain is DTGVSQNPRHKITKRGQNVTFRCDPISEHNRLYWYRQTLGQGPEFLTYFQNEAQLEKSRLLSDRFSAERPKGSFSTLEIQRTEQGDSAMYLCASSLDTSYYNEQFFGPGTRLTVL.

This clonotype was observed a few times. This rearrangement joins TRBV12-5 to TRBJ1-5; D is perhaps TRBD1 (5 bases). Looked up from germline, CDR1 is LGHNT and CDR2 is FRNRAP. Between the trimmed V and J ends, which lost 0 bases and 7 bases, there was a span of 10 bases. CDR3 size: 14 residues. CDR3 amino acids: CASGLVIGGQPQHF. CDR3 in DNA: TGTGCTAGTGGTTTGGTAATCGGGGGGCAGCCCCAGCATTTT.

This clonotype was counted a few times. The rearrangement uses TRBV5-1 and TRBJ1-3; D unresolved. Germline V gives CDR1 SGHRS, CDR2 YFSETQ. CDR3 size: 16 residues. V lost 0 bases and J 4 bases, leaving 14 bases between the germline ends. CDR3 DNA sequence: TGCGCCAGCAGCTTGGGTCGGCCAACCGAGGGAAACACCATATATTTT. This gives the protein CASSLGRPTEGNTIYF.